This T cell receptor beta chain was recorded in a study of blood T cell repertoires in COVID-19. Across the whole study: Specimens from acute and convalescent COVID-19 originated in the United States, Italy and Spain. T cells, B-cell-depleted T cells, or PBMCs provided the cDNA or gDNA that served as material.

Original methodology: The authors estimated nucleated cell counts from reference gene primer amplification. Clones were read by immunoSEQ multiplex PCR, and TCRdb kept only the in-frame ones, dropping some. Clonal size and the V and J genes are those of that table, whereas D and trimming came from the DNA. The table shows 95,000 to 110,000 clones, with 91% occurring only once. Sequencing was performed on peripheral blood. The clonotype was recovered from a human donor in a cohort sampled during active COVID-19.

The CDR3 reads CASSLGENTEAFF. DNA of the CDR3: TGTGCCAGCAGTTTAGGAGAGAACACTGAAGCTTTCTTT. V gene TRBV12-3 or TRBV12-4 combines with J gene TRBJ1-1; no reliable D call. V was clipped by 1 base and J by 1 base, with 4 bases between them. The CDR3 runs 13 residues.